One TCR beta chain is described in this entry. This clonotype was seen repeatedly, ten times or more. It has no known antigen specificity. Qualities for individual bases were not recorded, and no much larger clone is one base off. These data belong to a study of T cells in Graves' hyperthyroidism and ophthalmopathy (dated by TCRdb to about 2019). Regarding the study in general: Peripheral blood samples were taken at the time of initial diagnosis, prior to any treatment. The 100 discovery patients were randomly split 7:3 into training and test sets. To identify TCR V-J signatures that set the groups apart, the researchers used a discovery cohort of about a hundred patients, made up of fewer than 50 with Graves' ophthalmopathy and around 58 with stable Graves' hyperthyroidism. Once sampling was done, hyperthyroidism patients were given methimazole at a starting dose of 30 mg daily, whereas ophthalmopathy patients were given high-dose intravenous methylprednisolone. In several Graves' hyperthyroidism patients, the study also compared T-cell repertoires from thyroid tissue with T-cell repertoires from blood. TCR Vbeta CDR3 sequencing of 135 peripheral blood samples (43 ophthalmopathy, some 75 hyperthyroidism and roughly 17 progressor patients) is reported in the paper. Prospective prediction of ophthalmopathy was tested in an independent validation cohort consisting of 18 hyperthyroidism patients and 15 or so patients who later progressed to ophthalmopathy. The paper as a whole reports these results and caveats: During validation, the model predicted progression to ophthalmopathy a median of about 6.3 months ahead of onset, with approximately 70% sensitivity and 72% to 85% specificity. Most expanded thyroid clonotypes (frequency above 0.001) were also found in blood, which suggests that blood repertoires may mirror thyroid immune responses. Sample size was not statistically predetermined, and investigators were not blinded to group allocation. In cross-validation, a model built on a 13 V-J signature told ophthalmopathy apart from stable hyperthyroidism with just under 90% sensitivity and roughly 83% specificity, and in testing the same model reached 80%/75%.

The germline V gene (reference sequence) yields PRHDT for CDR1 and FYEKMQ for CDR2. The CDR3 sequence holds 13 residues, the cysteine and phenylalanine included. The retained sequence is limited to the CDR3, 39 bases, with the frame set at the first base. Trimming takes 6 bases from V and 6 bases from J, and the germline ends sit 15 bases apart. Amplification of TCR beta CDR3 regions was carried out from RNA transcripts. For the first round of RT-PCR on the TCR CDR3, the HTBI primer set was used together with the Qiagen OneStep RT-PCR kit. Libraries were constructed in a second round of multiplex PCR, after which size selection and purification were performed. Libraries were sequenced paired-end with 100 bp reads on an Illumina HiSeq2000. The paper's data handling went like this. SOAPnuke was used to process the raw data, removing reads that contained adapters or uncalled bases, had a mean Phred below 15, or lacked an exact match to the constant primer or identifier. High-quality paired reads were merged using COPE v1.2.5, and each unique nucleotide sequence was defined as a clonotype. Clonotypes were aligned to IMGT TRBV, TRBD and TRBJ reference segments using MiTCR v1.1. The analysis was restricted to V-J combinations with a frequency above 0.0001, which together covered 99.2% of the repertoires. A TCS score was defined as the ratio between F50 (clonal expansion) and ExV (chaos), using BLOSUM62-based TCRdist between CDR3 peptides within each V-J. Welch's t-statistics and random forest reduced around 520 V-J features to 13, which were used in a naive Bayes classifier (R e1071). TCRdb reprocessed the public reads (quality trimming at Q25 with fastp, clone calling with MiXCR) and kept in-frame beta chains. CDR3 protein duplicates are merged, each entry listing the most common genes and DNA. The V and J calls follow TCRdb's processing rather than the paper's. The sample table records 200,000 to 250,000 distinct CDR3 sequences; 24% of these occur just once. 35% of the sample is taken by the ten largest.

Moderately to severely active disease, a Clinical Activity Score of at least 3, a NOSPECS grade of at least 4, and a duration under 3 months were present in ophthalmopathy patients. Patients with uncontrolled infections, other autoimmune diseases, pregnancy or lactation were excluded. Diagnoses relied on clinical symptoms, serum thyroxine and TRAb, thyroid ultrasound and orbital computed tomography. PBMCs were separated from roughly 10 ml of fresh peripheral blood using Ficoll-Paque density gradient centrifugation. Total RNA was extracted with Trizol reagent, and quality was checked on an Agilent 2100 Bioanalyzer.

Material: blood. The chain was built from TRBV13 and TRBJ2-7; TRBD1 might be the D gene, on 6 matching bases. The TCR originated in a woman aged 35 to 49 with Graves' ophthalmopathy. The nucleotide sequence is TGTGCCAGCAGTTCGTATACAGGGATCGAGCAGTACTTC. This yields the protein CASSSYTGIEQYF.